The present TCR beta chain was sequenced within a study of cytomegalovirus exposure and HLA in healthy donors (dated by TCRdb to between 2016 and 2019). With respect to the entire study: An earlier analysis of some 550 of the donors reported 250 to 300 Gb of sequence data and approximately 110 million unique TCR beta sequences from 150 million to 200 million T cells. Besides the first cohort of approximately 710 subjects, a separate validation cohort made up of 120 different subjects was used. A later genetic analysis used genome-wide SNP genotypes for about 65% of the 666 donors, treating that subset as a discovery cohort. A handful of DR-DQ haplotypes were handled as single units for association and clustering because linkage in the cohort was strong. The study profiled the T cell repertoires of about 640 subjects by immunosequencing and related them to cytomegalovirus serostatus. An earlier analysis of roughly 580 of the donors used high-throughput TCR beta sequencing to judge whether each TCR beta V gene segment behaved as functional or pseudogenic. Donor age, sex, ethnicity and CMV serostatus were compiled together with the repertoire data. High-throughput TCR immunosequencing, statistical association of individual TCRs with disease status, and machine learning were combined to predict cytomegalovirus infection status. HLA typing included class I and class II loci at four-digit resolution. All discovery cohort repertoires had been generated using a single sequencing platform. Among 398 genotyped donors of the cohort, an average of approximately 240,000 unique TCR beta nucleotide sequences were sequenced per donor, roughly 18% of them non-productive. An early release that covered roughly 600 HLA-typed donors contained around 300 gigabases of sequencing data and 85 million to 100 million unique TCR sequences. To study patterns of TCR occurrence, a later analysis re-analyzed previously published TCR beta repertoires from 600 to 750 donors and added high-resolution HLA genotyping. Of the approximately 400 genotyped donors, 80% to 90% were placed in the genetic ancestry cluster associated with self-reported Caucasian donors. The study aimed to test whether signatures of past pathogen exposure could be identified by cataloging public T cell receptors. In the later analysis, no new phenotypic data were used to find candidate immune exposures; instead, reliance was placed on TCR beta sequences and their occurrence across donors. The number of typed donors differed by locus: about 620-630 for A, B, C, DRB1 and DQB1; about 520 for DQA1; over 600 for DPA1; and around 490 for DPB1.

Points the paper makes about the study in general: According to a later analysis, most CMV-associated TCR beta chains appeared to be HLA-restricted, and the HLA associations seemed to be driven largely by CMV exposure. HLA typing was unavailable for some donors at each locus, so association tests used only the typed subset. In a later genetic analysis, a missense DCLRE1C variant was associated with V-gene and J-gene trimming of TCR beta chains, and the association was replicated in an independent cohort. Only TCR beta chains were sequenced in this cohort, and the absence of alpha or paired-chain data limited detectable features. At a false discovery rate of 0.05, a later analysis linked roughly 17,000 TCR beta sequences to specific HLA alleles. Correlated functional status among segregating V segments might be attributable to linkage disequilibrium, but an unknown experimental factor could not be ruled out. For the cohort, immune exposure information was limited to CMV serostatus. Most TCR sequences were seen in very few donors, while some public TCRs were found in many individuals. Roughly uniform sequencing depth across donors was assumed in presence/absence analyses, although this assumption may not hold. In both the original and validation cohorts, the classifier was reported to diagnose cytomegalovirus status with high specificity and sensitivity. A few of the identified cytomegalovirus-associated TCR beta chains were confirmed in vitro to be specific for cytomegalovirus antigens. A cluster of highly shared sequence variants was judged likely to be a technical artifact of the sequencing pipeline. In an earlier analysis of approximately 590 of the donors, most TCR beta V segments appeared in productive rearrangements about 87% or about 30% of the time, broadly matching IMGT annotations. In a later analysis, several top co-occurrence clusters were reported to appear linked to parvovirus B19, influenza, CMV and Epstein-Barr virus. Some IMGT-functional V segments, including TRBV6-2 and TRBV6-3, could not be told apart with the 87-base-pair reads, so those segments were excluded. A later analysis found that TCR association rates varied across HLA loci, with DRB1 alleles showing the most associated TCRs and HLA-C alleles the fewest. According to a later genetic analysis, donors in an Asian-associated ancestry cluster had fewer N-insertions in productive TCRs than the approximately 710-donor mean. The authors suggested that the approach could potentially be generalized to other disease states and immunological phenotypes. Compared with equally common non-associated chains, HLA-associated TCR beta chains in a later analysis were more clonally expanded and had lower generation probabilities. A further reported finding was that TCR beta sequences accurately predicted the HLA-A and HLA-B alleles for most subjects in the first cohort. Because counts were too low, under 20 rarely observed V segments, including chromosome 9 orphons, were left out of the earlier analysis of roughly 600 of the donors. Strong co-occurrence of HLA alleles, especially DR and DQ, made assigning TCR associations to individual alleles difficult. A total of 150 to 200 TCR beta chains were listed by the study as associated with cytomegalovirus.

Library prep was done by the immunoSEQ multiplex PCR assay. For the multiplex PCR, a mixture combining 60 forward primers for TCR Vbeta segments and 13 reverse primers for TCR Jbeta segments was used. The CDR3 region of rearranged TCR beta genes was amplified from genomic DNA with a multiplex PCR assay. The amplified TCR beta libraries were sequenced on the Illumina HiSeq System as 87-base-pair reads. Under the source paper's analysis protocol: In a later analysis, 77 million or so unique TCR beta chains were counted across the 690 or so repertoires, and approximately 9.9 million of these chains were shared by at least two donors. Raw reads were error-corrected and collapsed into unique sequences with a nearest-neighbor algorithm that merged closely related sequences to remove PCR and sequencing errors. To assign V, D and J gene segments, CDR3 sequences were aligned to IMGT reference sequences. For a sequence to be retained, a match of at least six nucleotides to both a V gene segment and a J gene segment was required. A rearrangement was called productive if the CDR3 had no stop codons and remained in frame with V and J, and every other rearrangement was called non-productive. Following IMGT convention, CDR3 was defined as the stretch from the second conserved V-encoded cysteine to the conserved J-encoded phenylalanine. Sequences without an unambiguous match to a single V gene segment were excluded from the earlier analysis of 450 to 750 of the donors. In an earlier analysis of approximately 590 of the donors, V segments were called functional above 56.7% productive rearrangements and were called segregating when the between-donor standard deviation exceeded 5%. A statistical classification framework was built for diagnosing cytomegalovirus status from the catalog of TCR beta chain sequences. V and J gene assignment, in a later analysis, came from comparing TCR nucleotide sequences with IMGT/GENE-DB human TR gene sequences. A later analysis assigned CDR3 sequences and most-parsimonious VDJ recombination scenarios with the TCRdist pipeline. In a later analysis, each TCR beta chain was defined by its CDR3 amino acid sequence together with its V-gene family, and reads lacking a unique V-gene family were excluded. To address suspected cross-contamination and a sequencing artifact, a later analysis removed 592 highly shared, low-generation-probability nucleotide sequences. A later analysis calculated a clonal expansion index for each public chain from normalized within-repertoire ranks of inferred template counts. Generation probabilities in a later analysis came from a VDJ recombination model fitted to out-of-frame rearrangements, and those results were checked against IGoR. A later analysis scored TCR-TCR, TCR-HLA and TCR-CMV co-occurrence with hypergeometric tests, applying a repertoire-size bias correction to TCR pairs. A later analysis estimated false discovery rates by permuting HLA or CMV assignments 20 times. A later analysis grouped co-occurring TCRs with DBSCAN, adding TCRdist sequence similarity when clustering within HLA-allele-positive subsets. Repertoires with fewer than 30,000 or more than 120,000 public chains were left out of co-occurrence clustering, as were about 5 repertoires with anomalous nucleotide sharing. TCRdb retrieved this table from immuneACCESS and kept in-frame rearrangements only. Not all clones are present; in checked studies, unresolved V genes account for under half, and no reason is known for the remainder. The DNA was the basis for D and trimming; V, J and clone size are from that table. For this sample the table gives 90,000 to 130,000 clones, of which 74% were detected only once. Together, the top ten hold 4.8% of the sample.

The germline V gene encodes CDR1 GTSNPN and CDR2 SVGIG (reference sequence). Clipping removes 4 bases from V and 4 bases from J, with 4 as the unmatched junction base count. From the cysteine through the phenylalanine, the CDR3 covers 14 amino acids. Here the CDR3 DNA is all that survives: 42 bases in frame from base 1. The cohort comprised several hundred healthy bone marrow donors. At the time of sampling, all cohort members were nominally healthy, though unrecorded immune exposures were likely present. The donor tested CMV seropositive and was one of the 289 seropositive cohort members. Every donor gave a peripheral blood sample, and the peripheral blood mononuclear cells from that sample were used for TCR beta sequencing. Genomic DNA was extracted from the blood cell samples with the Qiagen DNeasy Blood Extraction Kit. As to this clone: The clone's antigen remains unknown. The sample holds no much larger clone one base away, and base qualities are not on file.

The chain joins TRBV30 to TRBJ2-2, and 9 junctional nucleotides match TRBD2. The sequenced sample was PBMCs. This clonotype was obtained from a man aged 25 to 40 in good health and CMV-seropositive. The bases are TGTGCCTGGACGAGCGGGGGGCCCACCGGGGAGCTGTTTTTT. The translation is CAWTSGGPTGELFF.